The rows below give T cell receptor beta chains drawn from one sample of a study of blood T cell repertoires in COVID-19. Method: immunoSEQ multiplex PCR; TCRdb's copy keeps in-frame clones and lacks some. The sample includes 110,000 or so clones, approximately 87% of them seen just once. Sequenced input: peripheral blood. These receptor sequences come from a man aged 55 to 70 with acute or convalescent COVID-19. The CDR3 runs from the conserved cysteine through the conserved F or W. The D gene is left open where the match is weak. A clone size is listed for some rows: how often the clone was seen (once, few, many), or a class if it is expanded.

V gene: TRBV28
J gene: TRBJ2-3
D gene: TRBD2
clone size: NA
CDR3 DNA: TGTGCCAGCAGGCCCTTTAACCTAGCGGGAGAAACAGATACGCAGTATTTT
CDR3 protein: CASRPFNLAGETDTQYF

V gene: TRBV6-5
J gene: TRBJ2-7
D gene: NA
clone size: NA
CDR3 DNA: TGTGCCAGCAGCCGGTTGGACGAGCAGTACTTC
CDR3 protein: CASSRLDEQYF

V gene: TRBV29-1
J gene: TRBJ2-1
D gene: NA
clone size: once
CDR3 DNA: TGCAGCGTCTCCGGCGGACAAAACTACAATGAGCAGTTCTTC
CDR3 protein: CSVSGGQNYNEQFF

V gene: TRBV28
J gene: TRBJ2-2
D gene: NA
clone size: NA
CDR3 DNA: TGTGCCAGCAGACTTCTTCTAAACACCGGGGAGCTGTTTTTT
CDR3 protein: CASRLLLNTGELFF

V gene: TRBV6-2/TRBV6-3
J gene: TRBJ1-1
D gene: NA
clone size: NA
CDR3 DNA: TGTGCCAGCAGTTATTTCCCGGGACACAGTGAAGCTTTCTTT
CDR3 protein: CASSYFPGHSEAFF

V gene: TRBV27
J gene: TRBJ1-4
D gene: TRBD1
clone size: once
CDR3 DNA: TGTGCCAGCAGTACCCGGACAGGGAATAATGAAAAACTGTTTTTT
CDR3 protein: CASSTRTGNNEKLFF

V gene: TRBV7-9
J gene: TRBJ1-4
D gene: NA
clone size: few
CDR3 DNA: TGTGCCAGCAGCTTCGGACAGAGGAAGGAAAAACTGTTTTTT
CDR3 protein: CASSFGQRKEKLFF

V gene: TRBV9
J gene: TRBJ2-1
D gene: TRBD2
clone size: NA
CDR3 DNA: TGTGCCAGCAGCGTAGAGGGTCTAGCGGGTTGGAGGGAGCAGTTCTTC
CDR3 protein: CASSVEGLAGWREQFF

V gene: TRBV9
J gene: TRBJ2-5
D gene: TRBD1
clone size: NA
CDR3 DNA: TGTGCCAGCAGCGCGGTTGCGACAGGGGGCCGAGAGACCCAGTACTTC
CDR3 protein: CASSAVATGGRETQYF

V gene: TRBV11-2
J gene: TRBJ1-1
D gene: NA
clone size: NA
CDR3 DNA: TGTGCCAGCAGCCCACTAGGCGGAGCTGAAGCTTTCTTT
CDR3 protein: CASSPLGGAEAFF

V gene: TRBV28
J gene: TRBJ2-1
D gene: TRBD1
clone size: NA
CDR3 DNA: TGTGCCAGCAGGCGACAGGGCCCCTACAATGAGCAGTTCTTC
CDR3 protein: CASRRQGPYNEQFF

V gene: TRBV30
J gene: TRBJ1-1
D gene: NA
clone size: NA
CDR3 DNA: TGTGCCTGGAACCCCCCGGGGTCGAGTTTCACTGAAGCTTTCTTT
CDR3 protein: CAWNPPGSSFTEAFF

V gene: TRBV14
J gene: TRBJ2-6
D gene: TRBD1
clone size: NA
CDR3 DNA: TGTGCCAGCAGCCAGGGGACAGGACGCTCTGGGGCCAACGTCCTGACTTTC
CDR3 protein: CASSQGTGRSGANVLTF

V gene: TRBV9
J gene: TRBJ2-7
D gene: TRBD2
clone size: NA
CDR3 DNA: TGTGCCAGCAGCGGACCGGGACTAGCGGGAGCGACAGGGTCCTACGAGCAGTACTTC
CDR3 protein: CASSGPGLAGATGSYEQYF

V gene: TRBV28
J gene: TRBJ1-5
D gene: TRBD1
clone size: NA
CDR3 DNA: TGTGCCAGCAGTCTCCCCGGGACAGTTAGCAATCAGCCCCAGCATTTT
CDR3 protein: CASSLPGTVSNQPQHF

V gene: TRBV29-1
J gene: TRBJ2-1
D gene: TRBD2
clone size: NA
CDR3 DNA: TGCAGCGTTGAAGCCACTAGCGGGAGTTTTGAGCAGTTCTTC
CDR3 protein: CSVEATSGSFEQFF

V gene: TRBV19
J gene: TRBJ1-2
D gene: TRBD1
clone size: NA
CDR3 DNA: TGTGCCAGTAGTCGGGACAGCAACTATGGCTACACCTTC
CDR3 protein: CASSRDSNYGYTF

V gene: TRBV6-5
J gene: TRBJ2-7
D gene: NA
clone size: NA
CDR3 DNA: TGTGCCACCTCCGTGAGGGCCTACGAGCAGTACTTC
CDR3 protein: CATSVRAYEQYF

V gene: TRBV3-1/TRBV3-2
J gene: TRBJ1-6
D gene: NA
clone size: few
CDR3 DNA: TGTGCCAGCAGCCCGGGACTGAATAATTCACCCCTCCACTTT
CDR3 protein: CASSPGLNNSPLHF

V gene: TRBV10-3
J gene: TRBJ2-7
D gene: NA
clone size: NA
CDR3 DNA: TGTGCCATCAGTGAGTCTGGCATTAGCGGAGAAGAAAAGTACTTC
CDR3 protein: CAISESGISGEEKYF

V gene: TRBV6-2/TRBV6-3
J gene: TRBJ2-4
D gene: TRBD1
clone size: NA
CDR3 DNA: TGTGCCAGCAGTTATAGACAGGGGGCATTGGCCAAAAACATTCAGTACTTC
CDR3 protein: CASSYRQGALAKNIQYF

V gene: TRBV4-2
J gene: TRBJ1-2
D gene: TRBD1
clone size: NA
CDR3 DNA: TGTGCCAGCAGCCAATCAGGGGGCTCTGCTTATGGCTACACCTTC
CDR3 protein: CASSQSGGSAYGYTF

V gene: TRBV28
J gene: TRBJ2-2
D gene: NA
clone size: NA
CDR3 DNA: TGTGCCAGCAGTCCTCACACCGGGGAGCTGTTTTTT
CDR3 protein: CASSPHTGELFF

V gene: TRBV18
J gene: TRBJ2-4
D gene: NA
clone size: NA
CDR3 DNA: TGTGCCAGCTCACCCGGGGAGGATCGCCGTAGGGACTTC
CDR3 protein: CASSPGEDRRRDF

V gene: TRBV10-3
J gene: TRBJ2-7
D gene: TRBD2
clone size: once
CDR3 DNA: TGTGCCATCAGTGAGTTACGGGGGGAGAAGGCCTACGAGCAGTACTTC
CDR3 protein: CAISELRGEKAYEQYF

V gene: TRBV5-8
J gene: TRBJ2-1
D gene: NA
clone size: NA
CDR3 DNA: TGTGCCAGCAGCTCAGGGGACCGGCCGGGCAATGAGCAGTTCTTC
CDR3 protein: CASSSGDRPGNEQFF

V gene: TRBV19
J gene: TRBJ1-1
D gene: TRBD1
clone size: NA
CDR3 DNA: TGTGCCAGTCGCTACAGGGGGGAGAGCACTGAAGCTTTCTTT
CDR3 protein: CASRYRGESTEAFF

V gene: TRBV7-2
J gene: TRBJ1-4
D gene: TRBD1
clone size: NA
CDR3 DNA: TGTGCCAGCAGCTTGGGACAGAATGAAAAACTGTTTTTT
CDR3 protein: CASSLGQNEKLFF

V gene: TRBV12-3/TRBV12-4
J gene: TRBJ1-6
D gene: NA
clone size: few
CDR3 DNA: TGTGCCAGCCTTGATCAGGGTAACTCACCCCTCCACTTT
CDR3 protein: CASLDQGNSPLHF

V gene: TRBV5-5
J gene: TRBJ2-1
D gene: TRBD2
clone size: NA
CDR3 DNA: TGTGCCAGCAGTAAAAGCGGGAGGTCCTACAATGAGCAGTTCTTC
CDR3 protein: CASSKSGRSYNEQFF

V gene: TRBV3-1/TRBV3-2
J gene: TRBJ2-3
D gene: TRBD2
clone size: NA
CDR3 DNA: TGTGCCAGCAGCCAGGGACTAGCGGGAGGGGATACGCAGTATTTT
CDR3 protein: CASSQGLAGGDTQYF

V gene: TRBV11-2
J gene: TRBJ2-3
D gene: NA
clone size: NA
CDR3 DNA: TGTGCCAGCAGCTTCCGGGTGTCAGATACGCAGTATTTT
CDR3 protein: CASSFRVSDTQYF

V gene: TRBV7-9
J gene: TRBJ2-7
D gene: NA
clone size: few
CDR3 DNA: TGTGCCAGCACCCTAAACGACTACGAGCAGTACTTC
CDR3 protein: CASTLNDYEQYF

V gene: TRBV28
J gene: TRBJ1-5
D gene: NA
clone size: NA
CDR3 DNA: TGTGCCAGCACCTCAAGGGGTTATAGCAATCAGCCCCAGCATTTT
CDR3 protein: CASTSRGYSNQPQHF

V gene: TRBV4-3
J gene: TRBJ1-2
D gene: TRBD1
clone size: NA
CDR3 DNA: TGCGCCAGCAGCCAAGAGTGGGACAGGGGCAACTATGGCTACACCTTC
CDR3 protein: CASSQEWDRGNYGYTF

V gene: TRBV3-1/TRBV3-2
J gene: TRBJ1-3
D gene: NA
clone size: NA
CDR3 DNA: TGTGCCAGCAGCCAAGACCCGCCGGGACAAACTACCTCTGGAAACACCATATATTTT
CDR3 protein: CASSQDPPGQTTSGNTIYF

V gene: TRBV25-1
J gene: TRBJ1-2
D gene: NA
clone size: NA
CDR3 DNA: TGTGCCAGCAGTGAGGAAAGGGGTTCGGTGGATGGCCACACCTTC
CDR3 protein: CASSEERGSVDGHTF

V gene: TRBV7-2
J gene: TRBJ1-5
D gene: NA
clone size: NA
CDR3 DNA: TGTGCCAGCAGCCCCCGGGCAGGGCCCAATCAGCCCCAGCATTTT
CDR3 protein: CASSPRAGPNQPQHF

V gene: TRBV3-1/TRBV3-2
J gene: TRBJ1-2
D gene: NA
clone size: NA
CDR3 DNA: TGTGCCAGCAGCCAAGAGGGAGGGGACTATGGCTACACCTTC
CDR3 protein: CASSQEGGDYGYTF

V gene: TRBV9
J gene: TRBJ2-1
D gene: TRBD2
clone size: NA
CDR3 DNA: TGTGCCAGCAGCGTACCAGGGACTAGCGGGAACTCCTACAATGAGCAGTTCTTC
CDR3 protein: CASSVPGTSGNSYNEQFF

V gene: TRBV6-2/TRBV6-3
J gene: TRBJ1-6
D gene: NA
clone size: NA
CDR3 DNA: TGTGCCAGCAGTTACGCCCGCCAAACGAGTTCACCCCTCCACTTT
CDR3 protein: CASSYARQTSSPLHF

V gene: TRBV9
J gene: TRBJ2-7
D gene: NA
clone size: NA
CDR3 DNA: TGTGCCAGCAGCGAAGGGCAGGAGGCCATCTACGAGCAGTACTTC
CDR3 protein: CASSEGQEAIYEQYF

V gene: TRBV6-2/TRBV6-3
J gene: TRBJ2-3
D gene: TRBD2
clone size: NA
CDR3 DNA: TGTGCCAGCAGTGGCGGACTAGCGGGTGTGGGCACAGATACGCAGTATTTT
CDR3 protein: CASSGGLAGVGTDTQYF

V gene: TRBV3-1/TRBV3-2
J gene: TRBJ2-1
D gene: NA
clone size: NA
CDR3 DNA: TGTGCCAGCAGCCCGCTAGGTTCAAGTTATCGGAGCAATGAGCAGTTCTTC
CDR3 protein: CASSPLGSSYRSNEQFF

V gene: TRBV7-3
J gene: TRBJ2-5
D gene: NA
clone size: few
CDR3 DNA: TGTGCCAGCAGCTTAAACGCAGGGGTCCAAGAGACCCAGTACTTC
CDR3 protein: CASSLNAGVQETQYF

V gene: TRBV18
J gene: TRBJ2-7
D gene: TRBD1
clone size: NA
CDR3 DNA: TGTGCCAGCCGGCCCCCGGGACAGGGGTACCACGAGCAGTACTTC
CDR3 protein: CASRPPGQGYHEQYF

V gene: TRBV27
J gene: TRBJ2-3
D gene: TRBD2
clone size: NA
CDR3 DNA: TGTGCCAGCAGTGTGACTAGCGGGAGATTTACAGATACGCAGTATTTT
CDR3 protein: CASSVTSGRFTDTQYF

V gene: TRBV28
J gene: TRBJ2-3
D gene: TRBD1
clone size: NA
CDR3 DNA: TGTGCCAGCAGTTTGACAGGGGGCGGCACAGATACGCAGTATTTT
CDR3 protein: CASSLTGGGTDTQYF

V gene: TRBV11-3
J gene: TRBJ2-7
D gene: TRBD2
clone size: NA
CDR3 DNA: TGTGCCAGCAGCTTAACTAGCGGGAGAGACGAGCAGTACTTC
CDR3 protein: CASSLTSGRDEQYF

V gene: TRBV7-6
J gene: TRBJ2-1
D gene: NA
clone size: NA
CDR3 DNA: TGTGCCAGCAGCTTAGGGGTCAGGGTCGATGAGCAGTTCTTC
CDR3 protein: CASSLGVRVDEQFF

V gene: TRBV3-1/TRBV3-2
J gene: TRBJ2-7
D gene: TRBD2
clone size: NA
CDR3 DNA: TGTGCCAGCAGCCAGTCGAGCGGGAGCTACGAGCAGTACTTC
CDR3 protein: CASSQSSGSYEQYF

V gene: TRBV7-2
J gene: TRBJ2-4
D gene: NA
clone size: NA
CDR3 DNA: TGTGCCAGCAGCCCGCGAGAGGCCACGCTCCTAGCCAAAAACATTCAGTACTTC
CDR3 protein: CASSPREATLLAKNIQYF

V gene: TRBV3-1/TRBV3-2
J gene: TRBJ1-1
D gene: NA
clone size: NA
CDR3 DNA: TGTGCCAGCAGGCTAAGTTGGGGGGAGGCTTTCTTT
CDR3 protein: CASRLSWGEAFF

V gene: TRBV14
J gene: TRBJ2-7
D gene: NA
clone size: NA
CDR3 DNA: TGTGCCAGCAGCCAAGGCCAGGGTACCCACGAGCAGTACTTC
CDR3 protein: CASSQGQGTHEQYF

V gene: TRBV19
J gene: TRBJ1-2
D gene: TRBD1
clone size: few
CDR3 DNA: TGTGCCAGTACCCAGGGACAGTACTATGGCTACACCTTC
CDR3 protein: CASTQGQYYGYTF

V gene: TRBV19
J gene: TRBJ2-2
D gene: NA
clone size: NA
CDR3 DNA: TGTGCCAGTAGTATAGAAGGGGGCACCGGGGAGCTGTTTTTT
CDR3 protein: CASSIEGGTGELFF

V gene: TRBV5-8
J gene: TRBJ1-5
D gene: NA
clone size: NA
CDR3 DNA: TGTGCCAGCAGCTTGCAGTTTGGAAGTGGGCAAAGCAATCAGCCCCAGCATTTT
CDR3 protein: CASSLQFGSGQSNQPQHF